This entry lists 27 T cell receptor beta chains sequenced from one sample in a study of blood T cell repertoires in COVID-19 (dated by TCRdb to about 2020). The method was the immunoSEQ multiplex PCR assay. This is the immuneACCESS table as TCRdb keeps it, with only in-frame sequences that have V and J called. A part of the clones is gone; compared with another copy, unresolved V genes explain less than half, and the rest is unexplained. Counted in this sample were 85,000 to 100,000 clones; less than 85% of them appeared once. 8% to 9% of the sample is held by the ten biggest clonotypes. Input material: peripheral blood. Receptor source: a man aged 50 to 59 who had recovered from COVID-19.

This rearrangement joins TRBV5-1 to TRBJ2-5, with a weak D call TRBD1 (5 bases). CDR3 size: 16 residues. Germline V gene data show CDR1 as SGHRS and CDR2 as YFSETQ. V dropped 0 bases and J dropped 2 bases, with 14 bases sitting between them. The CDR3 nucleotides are TGCGCCAGCAGCTTGGTAGGGCAGGGAACTCAAGAGACCCAGTACTTC. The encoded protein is CASSLVGQGTQETQYF. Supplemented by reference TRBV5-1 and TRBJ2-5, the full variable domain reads KAGVTQTPRYLIKTRGQQVTLSCSPISGHRSVSWYQQTPGQGLQFLFEYFSETQRNKGNFPGRFSGRQFSNSRSEMNVSTLELGDSALYLCASSLVGQGTQETQYFGPGTRLLVL.

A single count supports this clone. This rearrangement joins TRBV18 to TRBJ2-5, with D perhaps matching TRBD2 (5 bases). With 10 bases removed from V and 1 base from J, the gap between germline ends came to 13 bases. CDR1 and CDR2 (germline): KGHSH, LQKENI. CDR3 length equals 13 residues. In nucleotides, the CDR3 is TGTGCCACCGGAGGCAATTCCCAAGAGACCCAGTACTTC. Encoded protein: CATGGNSQETQYF. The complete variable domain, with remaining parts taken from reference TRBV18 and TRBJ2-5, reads NAGVMQNPRHLVRRRGQEARLRCSPMKGHSHVYWYRQLPEEGLKFMVYLQKENIIDESGMPKERFSAEFPKEGPSILRIQQVVRGDSAAYFCATGGNSQETQYFGPGTRLLVL.

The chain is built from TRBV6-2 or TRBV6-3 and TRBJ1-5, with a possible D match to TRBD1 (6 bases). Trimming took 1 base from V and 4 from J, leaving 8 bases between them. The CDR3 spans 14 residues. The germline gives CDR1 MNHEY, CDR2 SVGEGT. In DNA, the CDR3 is TGTGCCAGCAGTTACTTGGACAGAAATCAGCCCCAGCATTTT. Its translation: CASSYLDRNQPQHF.

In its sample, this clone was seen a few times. CDR3 bases: TGCAGCGTAGCAGGGCTCGGGGGGCTCACAGATACGCAGTATTTT. It codes for CSVAGLGGLTDTQYF. The V gene is TRBV29-1, the J gene TRBJ2-3; TRBD2 might be the D (7 bases). The ends were cut back, 6 bases at V and 2 bases at J, with 18 bases in the middle. The CDR3 has 15 amino acids. The germline gives CDR1 SQVTM, CDR2 ANQGSEA.

CDR3 loop: CASTDYGYTF. The CDR3 DNA is TGTGCCAGCACCGACTATGGCTACACCTTC. V gene TRBV2 combines with J gene TRBJ1-2; D is ambiguous. V gave up 7 bases and J gave up 3 bases, with 3 bases separating them. Germline V gene sequence: CDR1 SNHLY, CDR2 FYNNEI. This CDR3 has 10 amino acids.

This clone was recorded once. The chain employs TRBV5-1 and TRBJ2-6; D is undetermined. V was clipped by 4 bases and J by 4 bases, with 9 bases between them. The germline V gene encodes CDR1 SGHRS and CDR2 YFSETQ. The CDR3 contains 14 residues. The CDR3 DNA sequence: TGCGCCAGCAGCAGCACCTCCGGGGCCAACGTCCTGACTTTC. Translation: CASSSTSGANVLTF. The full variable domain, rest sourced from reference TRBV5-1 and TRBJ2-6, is KAGVTQTPRYLIKTRGQQVTLSCSPISGHRSVSWYQQTPGQGLQFLFEYFSETQRNKGNFPGRFSGRQFSNSRSEMNVSTLELGDSALYLCASSSTSGANVLTFGAGSRLTVL.

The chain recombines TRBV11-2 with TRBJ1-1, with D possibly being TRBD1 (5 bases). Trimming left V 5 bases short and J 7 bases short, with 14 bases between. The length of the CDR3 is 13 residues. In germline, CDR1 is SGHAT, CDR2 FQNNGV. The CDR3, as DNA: TGTGCCAGCAGCGCGAATGGGGGGATTGAAGCTTTCTTT. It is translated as CASSANGGIEAFF.

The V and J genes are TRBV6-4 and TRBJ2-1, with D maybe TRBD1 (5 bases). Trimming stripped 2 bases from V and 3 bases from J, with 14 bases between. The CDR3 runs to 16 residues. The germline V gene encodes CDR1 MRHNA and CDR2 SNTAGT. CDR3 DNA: TGTGCCAGCAGTGACCCTGACAGTAGACTCTACAATGAGCAGTTCTTC. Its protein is CASSDPDSRLYNEQFF.

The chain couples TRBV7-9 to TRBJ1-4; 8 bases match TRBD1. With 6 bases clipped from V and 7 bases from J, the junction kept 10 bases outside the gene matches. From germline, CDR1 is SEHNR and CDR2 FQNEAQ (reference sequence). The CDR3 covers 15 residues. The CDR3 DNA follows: TGTGCCAGCAGTGGAGGGACAGGTAGAGGTGAAAAACTGTTTTTT. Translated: CASSGGTGRGEKLFF.

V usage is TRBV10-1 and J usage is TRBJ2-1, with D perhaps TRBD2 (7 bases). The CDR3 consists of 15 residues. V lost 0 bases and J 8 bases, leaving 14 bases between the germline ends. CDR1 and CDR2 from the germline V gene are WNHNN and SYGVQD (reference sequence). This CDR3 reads CASSESRTGGDEQFF. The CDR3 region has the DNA TGCGCCAGCAGTGAGTCGAGGACGGGGGGCGATGAGCAGTTCTTC.

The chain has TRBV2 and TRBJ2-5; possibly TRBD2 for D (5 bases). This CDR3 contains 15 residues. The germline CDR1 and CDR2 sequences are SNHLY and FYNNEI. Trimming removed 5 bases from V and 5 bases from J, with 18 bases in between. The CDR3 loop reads CASSPSGIRGETQYF. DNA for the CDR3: TGTGCCAGCAGTCCCTCCGGGATACGTGGGGAGACCCAGTACTTC.

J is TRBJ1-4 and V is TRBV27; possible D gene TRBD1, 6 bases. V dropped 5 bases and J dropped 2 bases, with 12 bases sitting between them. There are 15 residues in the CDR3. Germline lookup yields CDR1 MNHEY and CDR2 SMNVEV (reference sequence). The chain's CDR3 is CASSLRDTTNEKLFF. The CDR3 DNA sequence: TGTGCCAGCAGTCTCCGGGACACCACTAATGAAAAACTGTTTTTT.

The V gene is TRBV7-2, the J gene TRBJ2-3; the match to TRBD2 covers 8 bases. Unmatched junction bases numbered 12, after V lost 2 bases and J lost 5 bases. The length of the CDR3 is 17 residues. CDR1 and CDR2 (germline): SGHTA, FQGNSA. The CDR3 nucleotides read TGTGCCAGCAGCTTAACTAGCGGAGGGGGGTTTCTAGATACGCAGTATTTT. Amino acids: CASSLTSGGGFLDTQYF.

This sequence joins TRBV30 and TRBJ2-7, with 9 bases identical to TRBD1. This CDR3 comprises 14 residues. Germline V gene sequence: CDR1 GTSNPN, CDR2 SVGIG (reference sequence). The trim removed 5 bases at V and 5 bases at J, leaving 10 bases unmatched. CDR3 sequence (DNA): TGTGCCTGGTCCCGGCAGGGGACAGGGAACGAGCAGTACTTC. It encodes CAWSRQGTGNEQYF. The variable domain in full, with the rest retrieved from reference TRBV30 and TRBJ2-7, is SQTIHQWPATLVQPVGSPLSLECTVEGTSNPNLYWYRQAAGRGLQLLFYSVGIGQISSEVPQNLSASRPQDRQFILSSKKLLLSDSGFYLCAWSRQGTGNEQYFGPGTRLTVT.

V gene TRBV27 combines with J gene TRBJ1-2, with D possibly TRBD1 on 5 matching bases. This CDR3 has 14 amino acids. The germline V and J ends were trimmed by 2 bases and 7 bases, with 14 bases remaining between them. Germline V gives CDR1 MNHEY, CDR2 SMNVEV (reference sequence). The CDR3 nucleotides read TGTGCCAGCAGTTTAACCGGGGGGATTGGTGGCTACACCTTC. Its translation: CASSLTGGIGGYTF.

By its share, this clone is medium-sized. The chain's CDR3 is CASSPIGGETFF. The CDR3 DNA is TGTGCCAGCAGCCCCATAGGGGGGGAAACTTTCTTT. This chain joins TRBV11-3 and TRBJ1-1; possibly TRBD1 for D (6 bases). V lost 5 bases and J lost 12, with 16 bases in between. This CDR3 contains 12 residues. Looked up from germline, CDR1 is SGHNT and CDR2 is YENEEA.

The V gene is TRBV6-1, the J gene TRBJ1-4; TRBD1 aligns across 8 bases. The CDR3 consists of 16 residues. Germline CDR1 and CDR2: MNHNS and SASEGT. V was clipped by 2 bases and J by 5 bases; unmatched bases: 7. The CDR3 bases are TGTGCCAGCAGTGAATTGGACAGGGTGTCCAATGAAAAACTGTTTTTT. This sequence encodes CASSELDRVSNEKLFF.

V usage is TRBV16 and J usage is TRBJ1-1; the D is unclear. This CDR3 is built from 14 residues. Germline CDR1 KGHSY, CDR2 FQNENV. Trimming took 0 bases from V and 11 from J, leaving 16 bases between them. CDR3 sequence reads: CASSQSWREDGAFF. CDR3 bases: TGTGCCAGCAGCCAATCGTGGAGAGAAGATGGCGCTTTCTTT.

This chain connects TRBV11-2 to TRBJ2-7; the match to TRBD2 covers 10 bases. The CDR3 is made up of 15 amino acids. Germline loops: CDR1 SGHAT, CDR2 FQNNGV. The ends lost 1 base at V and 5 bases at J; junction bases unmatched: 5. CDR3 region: CASSLGGTSAHEQYF. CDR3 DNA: TGTGCCAGCAGCTTAGGGGGGACTAGCGCCCACGAGCAGTACTTC. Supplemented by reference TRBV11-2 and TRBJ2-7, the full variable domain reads EAGVAQSPRYKIIEKRQSVAFWCNPISGHATLYWYQQILGQGPKLLIQFQNNGVVDDSQLPKDRFSAERLKGVDSTLKIQPAKLEDSAVYLCASSLGGTSAHEQYFGPGTRLTVT.

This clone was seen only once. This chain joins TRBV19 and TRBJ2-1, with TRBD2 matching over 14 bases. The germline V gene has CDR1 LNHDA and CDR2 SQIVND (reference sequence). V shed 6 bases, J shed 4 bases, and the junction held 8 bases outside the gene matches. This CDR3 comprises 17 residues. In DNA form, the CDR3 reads TGTGCCAGTAGCCTCTGGACTAGCGGGGGGCGTTACAATGAGCAGTTCTTC. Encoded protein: CASSLWTSGGRYNEQFF.

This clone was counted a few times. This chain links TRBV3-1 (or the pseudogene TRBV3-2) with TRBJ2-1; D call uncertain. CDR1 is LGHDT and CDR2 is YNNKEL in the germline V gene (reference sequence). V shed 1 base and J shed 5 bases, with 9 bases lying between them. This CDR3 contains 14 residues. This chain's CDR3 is CASSQAFSDNEQFF. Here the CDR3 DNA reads TGTGCCAGCAGCCAAGCCTTTTCCGACAATGAGCAGTTCTTC.

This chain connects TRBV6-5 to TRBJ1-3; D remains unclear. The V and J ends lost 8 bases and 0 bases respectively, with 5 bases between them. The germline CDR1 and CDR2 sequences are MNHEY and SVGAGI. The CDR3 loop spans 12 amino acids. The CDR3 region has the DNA TGTGCCAGCCTTTACTCTGGAAACACCATATATTTT. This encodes CASLYSGNTIYF.

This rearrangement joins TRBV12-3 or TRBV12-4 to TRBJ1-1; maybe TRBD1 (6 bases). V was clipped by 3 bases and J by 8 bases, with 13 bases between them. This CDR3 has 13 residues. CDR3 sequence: CASSLITGTEAFF. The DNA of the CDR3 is TGTGCCAGCAGTTTGATAACCGGGACAGAAGCTTTCTTT.

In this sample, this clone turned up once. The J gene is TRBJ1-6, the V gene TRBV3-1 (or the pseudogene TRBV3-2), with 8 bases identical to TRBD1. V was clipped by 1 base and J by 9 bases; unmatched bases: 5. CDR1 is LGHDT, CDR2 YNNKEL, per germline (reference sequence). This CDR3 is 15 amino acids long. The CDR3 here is CASSQAGGSASPLHF. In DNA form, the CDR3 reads TGTGCCAGCAGCCAAGCAGGGGGCAGCGCTTCACCCCTCCACTTT.

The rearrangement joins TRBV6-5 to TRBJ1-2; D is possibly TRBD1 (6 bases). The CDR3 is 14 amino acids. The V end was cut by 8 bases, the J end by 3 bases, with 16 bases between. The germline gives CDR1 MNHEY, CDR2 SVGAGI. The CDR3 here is CASQGPGQYYGYTF. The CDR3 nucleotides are TGTGCCAGCCAAGGACCGGGACAATACTATGGCTACACCTTC.

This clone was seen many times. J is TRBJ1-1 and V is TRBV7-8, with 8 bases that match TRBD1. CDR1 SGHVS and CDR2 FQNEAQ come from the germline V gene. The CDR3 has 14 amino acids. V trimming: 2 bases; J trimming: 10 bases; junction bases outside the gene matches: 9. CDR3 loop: CASSLFAGRGPAFF. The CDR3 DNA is TGTGCCAGCAGCTTATTCGCGGGCAGGGGGCCAGCTTTCTTT. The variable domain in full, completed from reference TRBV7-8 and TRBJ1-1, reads GAGVSQSPRYKVAKRGQDVALRCDPISGHVSLFWYQQALGQGPEFLTYFQNEAQLDKSGLPSDRFFAERPEGSVSTLKIQRTQQEDSAVYLCASSLFAGRGPAFFGQGTRLTVV.

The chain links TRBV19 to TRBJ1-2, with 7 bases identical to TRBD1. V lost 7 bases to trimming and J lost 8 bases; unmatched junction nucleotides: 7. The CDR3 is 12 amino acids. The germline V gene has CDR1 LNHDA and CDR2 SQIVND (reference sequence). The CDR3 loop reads CASTPDRWGYTF. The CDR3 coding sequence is TGTGCCAGTACCCCGGACAGGTGGGGCTACACCTTC.